Detailed here is one T cell receptor (beta chain). Antigen unknown. With template switching, a universal primer site was added, and the cDNA carried unique molecular identifiers. TCRdb reanalysed the 5' RACE reads using MiXCR and keeps one entry per CDR3 protein. The repertoire consists of under 1 million distinct CDR3 sequences, with approximately 13% occurring once and the leading ten covering roughly 1.5%. The data originate from a study of identical twins. Findings and caveats of the study: Cross-sectional statistical analysis, not tracking of the same donors, underpinned the conclusions.

V lost 7 bases, J lost 6 bases, and 7 bases stayed unmatched. Germline assignment: CDR1 SEHNR and CDR2 FQNEAQ (reference sequence). The CDR3 runs 14 residues. The sample was also linked to a second study, of yellow fever vaccine responses in identical twins.

This clonotype originated in a woman aged 18-29 years in good health. Source material: PBMCs. The rearrangement uses TRBV7-9 and TRBJ2-2, with TRBD1 matching over 8 bases. The CDR3 is CASKTSGQAGELFF. The CDR3 bases are TGTGCCAGCAAGACTTCGGGACAGGCCGGGGAGCTGTTTTTT.